The T cell receptor beta chain under discussion was sequenced for a study of CD4 T cells in relation to SARS-CoV-2 and coronaviruses. The overall study: After less than eleven days of antigen culture, PBMC TCR beta CDR3s were sequenced. Points from the study as a whole: Crossreactivity was assessed only for spike protein, not other viral proteins.

With regard to this clone: Its target is unknown.

The unexposed donors gave CD4+ T cells in 2011-2018, prior to COVID-19. Isolation of CD4+ T cells took place after about 10 days in culture. Testing used SARS-CoV-2 S/N and four cold-coronavirus spikes on unexposed-donor CD4+ T cells, cells permitting. Profiled with immunoSEQ multiplex PCR; TCRdb holds only in-frame clones, not every one. This table has 25,000 to 30,000 clones, around 76% appearing once. Germline-derived CDR1 and CDR2 are LNHDA and SQIVND (reference sequence). The length of the CDR3 is 12 residues. Trimming cost V 5 bases and J 10 bases, with 14 bases left between them. This TCR derives from a human donor in good health. The sequenced material came from CD4+ T cells from PBMCs, cultured in vitro. V gene TRBV19 combines with J gene TRBJ1-1; D unclear. CDR3 in DNA: TGTGCCAGTAGTCCCCGGGCCCAGGTAGCTTTCTTT. Protein product: CASSPRAQVAFF.